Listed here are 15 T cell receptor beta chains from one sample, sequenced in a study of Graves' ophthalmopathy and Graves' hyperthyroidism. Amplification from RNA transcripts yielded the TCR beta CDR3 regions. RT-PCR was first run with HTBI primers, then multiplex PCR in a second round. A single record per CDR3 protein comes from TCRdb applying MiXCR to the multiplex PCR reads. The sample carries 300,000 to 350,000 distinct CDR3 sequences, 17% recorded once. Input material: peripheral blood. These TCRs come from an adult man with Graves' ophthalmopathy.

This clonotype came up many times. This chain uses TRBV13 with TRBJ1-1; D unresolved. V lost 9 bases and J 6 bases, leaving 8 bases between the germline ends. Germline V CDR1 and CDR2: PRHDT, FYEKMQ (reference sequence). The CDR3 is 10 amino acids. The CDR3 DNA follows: TGTGCCAGTCATCTTGCTGAAGCTTTCTTT. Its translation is CASHLAEAFF.

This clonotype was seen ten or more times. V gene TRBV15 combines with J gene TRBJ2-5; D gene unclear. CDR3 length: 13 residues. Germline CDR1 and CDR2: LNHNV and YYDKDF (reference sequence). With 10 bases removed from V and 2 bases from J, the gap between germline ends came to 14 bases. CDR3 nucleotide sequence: TGTGCCAGTGGGCGCCCAGTTCAAGAGACCCAGTACTTC. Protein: CASGRPVQETQYF.

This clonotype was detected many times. DNA of the CDR3: TGTGCCAGCAGTTACGGACAGGGGTCCCAAGAGACCCAGTACTTC. This gives the protein CASSYGQGSQETQYF. The chain is built from TRBV6-5 and TRBJ2-5; 9 bases map to TRBD1. The CDR3 consists of 15 residues. V dropped 2 bases and J dropped 1; count of bases not matched to a gene: 2. Germline V gene data show CDR1 as MNHEY and CDR2 as SVGAGI.

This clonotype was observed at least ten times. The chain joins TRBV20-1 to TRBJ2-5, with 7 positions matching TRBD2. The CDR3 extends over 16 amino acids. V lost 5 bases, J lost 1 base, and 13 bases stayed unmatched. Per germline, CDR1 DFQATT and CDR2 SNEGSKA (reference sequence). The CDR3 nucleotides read TGCAGTGCTTCCCGAACGGAGCGGGGAGCCCAAGAGACCCAGTACTTC. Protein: CSASRTERGAQETQYF.

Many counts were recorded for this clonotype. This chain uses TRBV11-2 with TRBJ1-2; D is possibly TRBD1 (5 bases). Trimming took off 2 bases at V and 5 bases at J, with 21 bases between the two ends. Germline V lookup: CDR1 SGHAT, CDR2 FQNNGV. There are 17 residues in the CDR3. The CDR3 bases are TGTGCCAGCAGCTTAAATAGGCCACAGGTCCAACCTTATGGCTACACCTTC. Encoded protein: CASSLNRPQVQPYGYTF.

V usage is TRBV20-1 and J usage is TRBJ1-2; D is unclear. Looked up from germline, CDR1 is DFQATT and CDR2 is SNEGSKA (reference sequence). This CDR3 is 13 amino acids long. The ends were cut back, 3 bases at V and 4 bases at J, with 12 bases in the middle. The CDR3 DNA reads TGCAGTGCTAGTGAGGCAGACGCCTATGGCTACACCTTC. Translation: CSASEADAYGYTF.

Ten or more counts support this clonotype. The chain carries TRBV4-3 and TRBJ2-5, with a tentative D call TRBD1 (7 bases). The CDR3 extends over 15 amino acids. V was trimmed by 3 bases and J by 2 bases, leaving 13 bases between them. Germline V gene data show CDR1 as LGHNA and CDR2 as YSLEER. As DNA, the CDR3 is TGCGCCAGCAGCCATGGCCAGGGGGGTCAAGAGACCCAGTACTTC. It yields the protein CASSHGQGGQETQYF.

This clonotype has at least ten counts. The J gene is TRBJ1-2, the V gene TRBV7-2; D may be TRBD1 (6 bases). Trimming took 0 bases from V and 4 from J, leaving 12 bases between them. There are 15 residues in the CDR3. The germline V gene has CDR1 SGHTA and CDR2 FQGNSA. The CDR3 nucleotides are TGTGCCAGCAGCTTAGCCCGACGGACAGTCTATGGCTACACCTTC. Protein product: CASSLARRTVYGYTF.

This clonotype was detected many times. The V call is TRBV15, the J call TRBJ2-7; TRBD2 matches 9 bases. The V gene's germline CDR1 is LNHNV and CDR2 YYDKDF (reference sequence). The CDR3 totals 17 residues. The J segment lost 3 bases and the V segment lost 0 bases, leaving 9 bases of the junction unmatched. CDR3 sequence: CATSRDLASGILYEQYF. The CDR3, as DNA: TGTGCCACCAGCAGAGATCTGGCTAGCGGGATACTCTACGAGCAGTACTTC. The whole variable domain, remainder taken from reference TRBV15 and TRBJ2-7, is DAMVIQNPRYQVTQFGKPVTLSCSQTLNHNVMYWYQQKSSQAPKLLFHYYDKDFNNEADTPDNFQSRRPNTSFCFLDIRSPGLGDTAMYLCATSRDLASGILYEQYFGPGTRLTVT.

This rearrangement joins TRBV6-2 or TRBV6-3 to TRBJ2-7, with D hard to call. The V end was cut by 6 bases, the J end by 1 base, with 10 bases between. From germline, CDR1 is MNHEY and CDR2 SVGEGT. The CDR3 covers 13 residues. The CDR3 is CASRRPLSYEQYF. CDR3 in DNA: TGTGCCAGCAGAAGGCCCTTGTCCTACGAGCAGTACTTC.

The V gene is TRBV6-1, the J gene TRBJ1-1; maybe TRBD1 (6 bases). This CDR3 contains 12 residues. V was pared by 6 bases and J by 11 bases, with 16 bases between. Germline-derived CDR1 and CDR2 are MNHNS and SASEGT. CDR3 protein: CASSLQGLEAFF. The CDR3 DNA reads TGTGCCAGCAGCCTACAGGGATTGGAGGCTTTCTTT.

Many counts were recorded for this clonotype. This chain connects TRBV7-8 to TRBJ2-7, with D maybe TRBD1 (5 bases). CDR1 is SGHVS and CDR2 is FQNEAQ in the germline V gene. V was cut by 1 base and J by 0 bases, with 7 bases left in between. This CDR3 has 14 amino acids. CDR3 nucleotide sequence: TGTGCCAGCAGCTTAGACAGGATCTCCTACGAGCAGTACTTC. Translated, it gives CASSLDRISYEQYF.

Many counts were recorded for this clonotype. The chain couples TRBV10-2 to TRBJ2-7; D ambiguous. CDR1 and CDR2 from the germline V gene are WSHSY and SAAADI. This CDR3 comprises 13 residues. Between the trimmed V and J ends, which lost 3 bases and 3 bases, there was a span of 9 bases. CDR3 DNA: TGCGCCAGCAGTGAACCTCCCAGCTACGAGCAGTACTTC. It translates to CASSEPPSYEQYF.

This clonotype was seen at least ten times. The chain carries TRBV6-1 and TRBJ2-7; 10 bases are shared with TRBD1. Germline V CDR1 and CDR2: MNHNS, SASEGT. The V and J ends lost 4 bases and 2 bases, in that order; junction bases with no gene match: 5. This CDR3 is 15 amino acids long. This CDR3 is CASSAWTGGTYEQYF. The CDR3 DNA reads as TGTGCCAGCAGTGCCTGGACAGGGGGAACCTACGAGCAGTACTTC.

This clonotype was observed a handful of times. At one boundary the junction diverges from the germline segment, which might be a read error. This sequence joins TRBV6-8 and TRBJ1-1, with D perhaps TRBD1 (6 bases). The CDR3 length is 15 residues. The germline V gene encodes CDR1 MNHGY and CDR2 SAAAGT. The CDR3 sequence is CASSWGQLMNTEASF. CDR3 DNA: TGTGCCAGCAGTTGGGGGCAGTTGATGAACACTGAAGCTTCCTTT.